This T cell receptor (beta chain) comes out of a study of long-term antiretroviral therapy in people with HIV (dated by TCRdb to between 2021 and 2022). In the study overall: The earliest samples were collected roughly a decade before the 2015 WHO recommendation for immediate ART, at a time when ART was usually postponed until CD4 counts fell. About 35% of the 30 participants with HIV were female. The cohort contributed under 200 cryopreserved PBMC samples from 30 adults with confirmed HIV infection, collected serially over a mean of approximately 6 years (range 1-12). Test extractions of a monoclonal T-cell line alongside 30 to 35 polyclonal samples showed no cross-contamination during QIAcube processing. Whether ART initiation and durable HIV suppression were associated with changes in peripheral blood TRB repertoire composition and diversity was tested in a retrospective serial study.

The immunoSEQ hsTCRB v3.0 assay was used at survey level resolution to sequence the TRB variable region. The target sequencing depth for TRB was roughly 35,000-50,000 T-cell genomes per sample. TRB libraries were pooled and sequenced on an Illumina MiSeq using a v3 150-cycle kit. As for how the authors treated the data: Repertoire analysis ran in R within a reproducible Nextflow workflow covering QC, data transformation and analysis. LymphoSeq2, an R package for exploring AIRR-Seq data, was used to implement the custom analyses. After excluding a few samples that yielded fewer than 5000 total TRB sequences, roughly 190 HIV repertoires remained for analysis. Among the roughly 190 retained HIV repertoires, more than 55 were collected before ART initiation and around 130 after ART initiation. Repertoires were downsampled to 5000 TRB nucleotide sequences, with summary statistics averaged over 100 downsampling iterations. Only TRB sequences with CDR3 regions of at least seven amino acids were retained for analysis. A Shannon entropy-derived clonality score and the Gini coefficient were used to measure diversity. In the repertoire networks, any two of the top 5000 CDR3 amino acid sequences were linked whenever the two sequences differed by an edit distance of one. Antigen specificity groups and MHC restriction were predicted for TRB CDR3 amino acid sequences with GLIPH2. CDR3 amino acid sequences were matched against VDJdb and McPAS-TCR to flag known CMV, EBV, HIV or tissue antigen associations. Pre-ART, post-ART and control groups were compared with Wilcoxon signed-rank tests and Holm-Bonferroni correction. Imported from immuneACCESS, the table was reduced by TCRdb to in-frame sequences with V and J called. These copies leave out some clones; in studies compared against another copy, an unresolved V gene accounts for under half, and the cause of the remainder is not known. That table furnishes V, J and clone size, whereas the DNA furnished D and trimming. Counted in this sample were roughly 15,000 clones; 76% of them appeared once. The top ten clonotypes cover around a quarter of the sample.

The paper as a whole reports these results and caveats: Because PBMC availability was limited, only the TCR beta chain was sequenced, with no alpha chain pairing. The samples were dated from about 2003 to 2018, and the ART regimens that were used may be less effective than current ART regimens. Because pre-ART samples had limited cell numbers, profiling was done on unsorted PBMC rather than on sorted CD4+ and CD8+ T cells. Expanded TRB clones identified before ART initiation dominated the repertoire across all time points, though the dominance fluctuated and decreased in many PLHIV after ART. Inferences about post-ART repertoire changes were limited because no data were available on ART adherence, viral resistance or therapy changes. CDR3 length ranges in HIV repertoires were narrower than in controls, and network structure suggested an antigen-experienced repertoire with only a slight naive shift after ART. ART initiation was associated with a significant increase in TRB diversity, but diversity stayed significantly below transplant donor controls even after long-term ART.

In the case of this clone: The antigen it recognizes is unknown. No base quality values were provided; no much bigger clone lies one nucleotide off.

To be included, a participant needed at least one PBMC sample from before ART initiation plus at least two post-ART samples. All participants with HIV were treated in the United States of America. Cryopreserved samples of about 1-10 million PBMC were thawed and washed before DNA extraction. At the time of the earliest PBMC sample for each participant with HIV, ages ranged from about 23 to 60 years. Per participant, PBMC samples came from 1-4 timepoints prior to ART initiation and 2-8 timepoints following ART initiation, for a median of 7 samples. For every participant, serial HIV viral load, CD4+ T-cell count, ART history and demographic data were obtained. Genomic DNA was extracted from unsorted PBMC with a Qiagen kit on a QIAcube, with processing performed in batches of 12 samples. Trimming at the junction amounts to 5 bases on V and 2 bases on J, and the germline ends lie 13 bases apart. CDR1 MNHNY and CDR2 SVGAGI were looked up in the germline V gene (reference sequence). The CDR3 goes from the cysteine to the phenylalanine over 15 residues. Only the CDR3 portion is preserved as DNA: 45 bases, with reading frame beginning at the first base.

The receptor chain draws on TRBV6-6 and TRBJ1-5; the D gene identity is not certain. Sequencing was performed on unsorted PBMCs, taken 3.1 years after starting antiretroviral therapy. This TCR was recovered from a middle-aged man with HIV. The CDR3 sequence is CASSPPGGGNQPQHF. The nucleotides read TGTGCCAGCAGTCCCCCTGGTGGGGGCAATCAGCCCCAGCATTTT.